This T cell receptor beta chain derives from a study of graft-versus-host responses after intestinal transplantation. Study information: For around 3 years after anti-thymocyte globulin induction, all recipients took tacrolimus and steroids. The study's findings and limits: Recipient marrow contained GvH clones, some of which appeared first in ileum or blood. Allografts of one patient group, those with graft-donor T cell macrochimerism, had high graft-versus-host to host-versus-graft clonal ratios. Early after transplant, HvG declines were associated with peak levels of circulating GvH clones.

Sequencing was performed with immunoSEQ multiplex PCR; in TCRdb, only in-frame clones are kept and a portion is missing. The sample includes 130,000 or so clones, about nine tenths of them seen just once. Comment on this clone: Antigen: not known.

The CDR3 has 18 amino acids. V shed 6 bases and J 1 base; nucleotides not matched to a gene: 15. In germline, CDR1 is MDHEN, CDR2 SYDVKM. The clonotype comes from a human donor who received an intestinal transplant. This material consisted of unstimulated CD4+ T cells sorted from spleen or lymph node cells, taken before intestinal transplant. The chain uses TRBV28 and TRBJ2-3; 8 nucleotides agree with TRBD2. The CDR3 here is CASRSLMGGRTRTDTQYF. CDR3 DNA sequence: TGTGCCAGCAGATCTTTGATGGGCGGGAGGACCCGCACAGATACGCAGTATTTT.